The 11 T cell receptor beta chains below come from one sample, sequenced in a study of cytomegalovirus exposure and HLA in healthy donors. Produced via immunoSEQ multiplex PCR; TCRdb's table is partial and in-frame only. This sample has tens of thousands of clones, with 85% found just once. Sequences were obtained from PBMCs. The receptors come from a man aged 25-45 years in good health and CMV-seronegative.

V and J are TRBV28 and TRBJ1-4; possibly TRBD1 for D (6 bases). The CDR3 covers 16 residues. V dropped 4 bases and J dropped 4 bases, with 16 bases sitting between them. Germline assignment: CDR1 MDHEN and CDR2 SYDVKM. DNA of the CDR3: TGTGCCAGCAGTTCGGTGGGGGCGAGAGATAATGAAAAACTGTTTTTT. Translation: CASSSVGARDNEKLFF. Filled out from reference TRBV28 and TRBJ1-4, the complete variable domain reads DVKVTQSSRYLVKRTGEKVFLECVQDMDHENMFWYRQDPGLGLRLIYFSYDVKMKEKGDIPEGYSVSREKKERFSLILESASTNQTSMYLCASSSVGARDNEKLFFGSGTQLSVL.

V and J are TRBV5-1 and TRBJ1-4; tentatively, D is TRBD1 (6 bases). The V and J ends lost 2 bases and 8 bases respectively, with 22 bases between them. The CDR3 is 17 residues long. CDR1 is SGHRS and CDR2 is YFSETQ in the germline V gene. CDR3 residues: CASSFLSSGGDGEKLFF. As DNA, the CDR3 is TGCGCCAGCAGCTTTTTATCGTCGGGGGGCGATGGGGAAAAACTGTTTTTT.

This chain links TRBV30 with TRBJ2-5; D uncertain. Per the germline V gene, CDR1 is GTSNPN and CDR2 is SVGIG (reference sequence). The CDR3 consists of 12 residues. The V end lost 2 bases, the J end lost 1 base, and 5 bases lay between the germline ends. The CDR3 loop reads CAWSPLQETQYF. Here the CDR3 DNA reads TGTGCCTGGAGTCCTCTCCAAGAGACCCAGTACTTC.

The rearrangement links TRBV28 to TRBJ2-7, with 16 bases lining up with TRBD2. Germline loops: CDR1 MDHEN, CDR2 SYDVKM. This CDR3 region has 16 residues. V shed 7 bases and J 2 bases; nucleotides not matched to a gene: 5. CDR3 bases: TGTGCCAGCACCGCCGGGACTAGCGGGGGGGCCTACGAGCAGTACTTC. Residues: CASTAGTSGGAYEQYF.

The gene calls are TRBV7-9 and TRBJ2-5; 11 nucleotides align to TRBD1. J was trimmed by 5 bases and V by 5 bases; bases with no gene match: 7. This CDR3 region has 15 residues. Germline loops: CDR1 SEHNR, CDR2 FQNEAQ (reference sequence). The CDR3 bases are TGTGCCAGCAGCCCGTGGACAGGGGGCATGGAGACCCAGTACTTC. Protein: CASSPWTGGMETQYF.

V is TRBV27 and J is TRBJ2-3; D gene unclear. CDR3 size: 13 residues. Trimming removed 2 bases from V and 6 bases from J, with 9 bases in between. From germline, CDR1 is MNHEY and CDR2 SMNVEV (reference sequence). The CDR3 nucleotides are TGTGCCAGCAGTTTAGGCTTCAGGGATACGCAGTATTTT. Its translation is CASSLGFRDTQYF.

This clone appeared a few times. The chain recombines TRBV28 with TRBJ2-7; no clear D gene. From germline, CDR1 is MDHEN and CDR2 SYDVKM. The CDR3 is made up of 11 amino acids. V was pared by 6 bases and J by 3 bases, with 6 bases between. The CDR3 sequence is CASSRRYEQYF. DNA of the CDR3: TGTGCCAGCAGCCGTCGCTACGAGCAGTACTTC.

V is TRBV6-1 and J is TRBJ2-7; 8 nucleotides align to TRBD1. V was pared by 1 base and J by 5 bases, with 10 bases of the junction left unmatched. The germline V gene has CDR1 MNHNS and CDR2 SASEGT. The CDR3 runs to 16 residues. In DNA, the CDR3 is TGTGCCAGCAGTGAAGGCAGGGGGCTGATTTATGACGAGCAGTACTTC. Translation: CASSEGRGLIYDEQYF.

The rearrangement joins TRBV9 to TRBJ1-5, with no clear D. CDR1 and CDR2 (germline): SGDLS, YYNGEE. The CDR3 is made up of 14 amino acids. V lost 4 bases and J 3 bases, leaving 11 bases between the germline ends. The CDR3 protein is CASSYASDNQPQHF. The CDR3 DNA reads TGTGCCAGCAGCTACGCCTCAGACAATCAGCCCCAGCATTTT.

The table lists this clone with a count of one. The gene calls are TRBV4-3 and TRBJ2-7; 8 bases align to TRBD2. CDR1 and CDR2 from the germline V gene are LGHNA and YSLEER. Trimming cost V 1 base and J 2 bases; bases outside gene matches: 4. CDR3 length: 15 amino acids. DNA for the CDR3: TGCGCCAGCAGCCAAGCGGCGGGGGGCACCTACGAGCAGTACTTC. Its protein is CASSQAAGGTYEQYF.

The chain joins TRBV6-1 to TRBJ2-2; the D gene is possibly TRBD1 (6 bases). Germline V CDR1 and CDR2: MNHNS, SASEGT. The CDR3 is 16 amino acids. V lost 1 base, J lost 7 bases, and 16 bases lay in between. DNA of the CDR3: TGTGCCAGCAGTGAAGAGGGACACGATTGGGGCGGGGAGCTGTTTTTT. Protein product: CASSEEGHDWGGELFF.